The present T cell receptor beta chain was sequenced within a study of PD-1 blockade in classical Hodgkin lymphoma. Overall study findings and caveats: Repertoire differences have undefined causes, possibly disease activity or prior therapy.

Germline-derived CDR1 and CDR2 are MNHEY and SVGAGI. The CDR3 contains 16 residues. J was trimmed by 3 bases and V by 0 bases; bases with no gene match: 3. Profiling relied on immunoSEQ multiplex PCR, and the TCRdb table lists in-frame clones only, not all of them. The data contain tens of thousands of clones, approximately 91% of them seen just once; the ten biggest clones take up around 5.1%. Time point specified: newly diagnosed, previously untreated cHL patient sample. In its sample, this clone was seen once. Its antigen is not identified. The rearrangement uses TRBV6-5 and TRBJ2-3; 10 nucleotides agree with TRBD2. The clonotype originates from a human donor with classical Hodgkin lymphoma. The specimen was peripheral blood mononuclear cells (PBMCs). CDR3 nucleotide sequence: TGTGCCAGCAGTTACTCCCTAGCGGGAGAGACAGATACGCAGTATTTT. Its translation is CASSYSLAGETDTQYF.